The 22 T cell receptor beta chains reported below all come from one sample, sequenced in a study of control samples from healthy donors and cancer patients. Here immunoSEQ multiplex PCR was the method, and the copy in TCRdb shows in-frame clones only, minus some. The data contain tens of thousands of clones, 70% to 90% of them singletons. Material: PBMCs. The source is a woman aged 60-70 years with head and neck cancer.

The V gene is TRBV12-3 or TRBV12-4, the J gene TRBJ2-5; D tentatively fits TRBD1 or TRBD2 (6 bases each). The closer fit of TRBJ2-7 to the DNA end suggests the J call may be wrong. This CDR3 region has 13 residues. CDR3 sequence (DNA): TGTGCCAGCAACAGGGACTCCTCCTACGAGCAGTACTTC. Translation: CASNRDSSYEQYF.

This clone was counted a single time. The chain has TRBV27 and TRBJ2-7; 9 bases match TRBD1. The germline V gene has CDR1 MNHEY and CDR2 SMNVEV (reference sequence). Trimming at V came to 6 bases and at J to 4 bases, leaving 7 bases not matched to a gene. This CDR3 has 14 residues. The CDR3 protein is CASSRDRAGYEQYF. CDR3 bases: TGTGCCAGCAGCCGGGACAGGGCGGGATACGAGCAGTACTTC.

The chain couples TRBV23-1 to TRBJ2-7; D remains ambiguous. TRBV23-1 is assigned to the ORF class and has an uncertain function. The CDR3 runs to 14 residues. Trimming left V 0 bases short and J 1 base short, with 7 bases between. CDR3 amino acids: CASSQSRCSYEQYF. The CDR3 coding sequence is TGCGCCAGCAGTCAATCACGTTGTTCCTACGAGCAGTACTTC.

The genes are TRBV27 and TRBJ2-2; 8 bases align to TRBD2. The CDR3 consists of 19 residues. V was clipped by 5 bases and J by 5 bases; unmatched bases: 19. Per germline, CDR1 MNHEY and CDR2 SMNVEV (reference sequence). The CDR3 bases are TGTGCCAGCAGTCCCCGCAGTATTGGCAGCGGGAGCCGGACCGGGGAGCTGTTTTTT. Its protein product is CASSPRSIGSGSRTGELFF.

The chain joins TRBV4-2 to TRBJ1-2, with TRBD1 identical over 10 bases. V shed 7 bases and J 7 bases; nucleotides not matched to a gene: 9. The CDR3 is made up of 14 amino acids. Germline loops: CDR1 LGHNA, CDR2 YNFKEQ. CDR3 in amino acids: CASTVRQGARGYTF. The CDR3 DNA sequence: TGTGCCAGCACCGTAAGACAGGGGGCGCGTGGCTACACCTTC.

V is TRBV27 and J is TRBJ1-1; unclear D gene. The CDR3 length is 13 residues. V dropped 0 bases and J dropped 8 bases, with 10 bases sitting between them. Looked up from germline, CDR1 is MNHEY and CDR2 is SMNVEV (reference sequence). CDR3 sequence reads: CASSLSLLAEAFF. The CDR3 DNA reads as TGTGCCAGCAGTTTATCTTTATTGGCAGAAGCTTTCTTT.

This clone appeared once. The CDR3 DNA reads as TGTGCCAGCAGCTTGGGGCGGGCGAACACCGGGGAGCTGTTTTTT. Translated, it gives CASSLGRANTGELFF. This chain uses TRBV5-4 with TRBJ2-2, with D possibly being TRBD2 (5 bases). V was cut by 0 bases and J by 0 bases, with 6 bases left in between. Germline V gene sequence: CDR1 SGHNT, CDR2 YYREEE (reference sequence). The CDR3 totals 15 residues.

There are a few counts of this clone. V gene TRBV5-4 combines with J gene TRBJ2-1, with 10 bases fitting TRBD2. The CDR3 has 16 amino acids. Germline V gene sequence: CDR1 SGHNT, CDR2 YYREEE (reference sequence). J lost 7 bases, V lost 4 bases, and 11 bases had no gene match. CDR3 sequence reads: CASSPRTSGTDNEQFF. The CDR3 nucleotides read TGTGCCAGCAGCCCCAGAACTAGCGGGACCGATAATGAGCAGTTCTTC. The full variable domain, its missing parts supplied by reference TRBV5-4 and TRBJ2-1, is ETGVTQSPTHLIKTRGQQVTLRCSSQSGHNTVSWYQQALGQGPQFIFQYYREEENGRGNFPPRFSGLQFPNYSSELNVNALELDDSALYLCASSPRTSGTDNEQFFGPGTRLTVL.

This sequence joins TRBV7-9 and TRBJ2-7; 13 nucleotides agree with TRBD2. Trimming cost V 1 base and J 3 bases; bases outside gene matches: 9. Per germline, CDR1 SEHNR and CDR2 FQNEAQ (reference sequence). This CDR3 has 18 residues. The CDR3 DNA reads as TGTGCCAGCAGCTTAGTCCTTGGGACTAGCGGGACTCTCTACGAGCAGTACTTC. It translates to CASSLVLGTSGTLYEQYF.

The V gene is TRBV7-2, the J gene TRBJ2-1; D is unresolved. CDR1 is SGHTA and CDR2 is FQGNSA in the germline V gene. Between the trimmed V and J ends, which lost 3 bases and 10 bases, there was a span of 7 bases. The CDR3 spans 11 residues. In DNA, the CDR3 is TGTGCCAGCAGCTTCCTCCAGGAGCAGTTCTTC. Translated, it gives CASSFLQEQFF. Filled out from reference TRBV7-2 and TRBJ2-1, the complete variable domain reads GAGVSQSPSNKVTEKGKDVELRCDPISGHTALYWYRQSLGQGLEFLIYFQGNSAPDKSGLPSDRFSAERTGGSVSTLTIQRTQQEDSAVYLCASSFLQEQFFGPGTRLTVL.

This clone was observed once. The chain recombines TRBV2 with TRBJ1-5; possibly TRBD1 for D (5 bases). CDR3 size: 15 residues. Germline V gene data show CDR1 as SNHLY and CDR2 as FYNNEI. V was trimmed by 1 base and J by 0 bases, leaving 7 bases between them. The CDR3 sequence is CASSEVTVSNQPQHF. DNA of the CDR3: TGTGCCAGCAGTGAAGTGACAGTTAGCAATCAGCCCCAGCATTTT.

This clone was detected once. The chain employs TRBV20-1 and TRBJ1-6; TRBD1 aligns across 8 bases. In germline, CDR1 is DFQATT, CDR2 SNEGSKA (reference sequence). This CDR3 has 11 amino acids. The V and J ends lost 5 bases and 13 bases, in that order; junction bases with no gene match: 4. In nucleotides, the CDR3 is TGCAGTGCTTCGGACAGGGACCCCCTCCACTTT. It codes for CSASDRDPLHF.

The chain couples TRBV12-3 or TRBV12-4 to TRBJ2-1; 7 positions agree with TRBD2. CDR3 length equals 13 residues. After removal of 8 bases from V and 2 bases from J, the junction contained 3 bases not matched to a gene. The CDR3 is CASGRGTYNEQFF. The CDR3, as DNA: TGTGCCAGCGGGAGGGGCACCTACAATGAGCAGTTCTTC.

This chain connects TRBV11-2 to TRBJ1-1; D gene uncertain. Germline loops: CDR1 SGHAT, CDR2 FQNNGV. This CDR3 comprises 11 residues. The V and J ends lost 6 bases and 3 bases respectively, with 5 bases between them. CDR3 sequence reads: CASSSYTEAFF. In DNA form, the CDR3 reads TGTGCCAGCAGTTCTTACACTGAAGCTTTCTTT.

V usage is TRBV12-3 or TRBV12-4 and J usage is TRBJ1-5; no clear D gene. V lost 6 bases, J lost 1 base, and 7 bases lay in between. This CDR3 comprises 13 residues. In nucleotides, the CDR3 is TGTGCCAGCAGACCGGACAGCAATCAGCCCCAGCATTTT. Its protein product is CASRPDSNQPQHF.

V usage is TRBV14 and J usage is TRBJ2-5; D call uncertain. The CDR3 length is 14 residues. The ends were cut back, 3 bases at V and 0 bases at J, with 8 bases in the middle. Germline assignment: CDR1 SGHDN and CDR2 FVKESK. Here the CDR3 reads CASSQSRNQETQYF. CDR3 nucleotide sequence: TGTGCCAGCAGCCAGTCTAGAAACCAAGAGACCCAGTACTTC.

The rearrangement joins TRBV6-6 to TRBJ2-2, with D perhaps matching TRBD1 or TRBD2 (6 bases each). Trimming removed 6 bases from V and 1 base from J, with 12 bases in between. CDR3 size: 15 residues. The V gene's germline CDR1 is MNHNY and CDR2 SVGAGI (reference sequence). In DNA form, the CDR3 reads TGTGCCAGCAGAAGGGGGGAACAGAACACCGGGGAGCTGTTTTTT. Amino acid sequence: CASRRGEQNTGELFF.

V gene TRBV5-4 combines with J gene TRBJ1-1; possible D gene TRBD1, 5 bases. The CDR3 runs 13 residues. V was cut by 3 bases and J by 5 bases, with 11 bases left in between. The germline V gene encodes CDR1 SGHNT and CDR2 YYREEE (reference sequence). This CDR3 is CASSYGTKTEAFF. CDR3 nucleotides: TGTGCCAGCAGCTACGGGACCAAGACTGAAGCTTTCTTT.

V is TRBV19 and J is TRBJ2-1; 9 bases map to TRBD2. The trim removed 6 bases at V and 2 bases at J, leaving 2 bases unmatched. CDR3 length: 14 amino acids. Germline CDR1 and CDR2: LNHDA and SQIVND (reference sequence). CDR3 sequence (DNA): TGTGCCAGTAGGGGCGGGAGGGCCTACAATGAGCAGTTCTTC. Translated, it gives CASRGGRAYNEQFF.

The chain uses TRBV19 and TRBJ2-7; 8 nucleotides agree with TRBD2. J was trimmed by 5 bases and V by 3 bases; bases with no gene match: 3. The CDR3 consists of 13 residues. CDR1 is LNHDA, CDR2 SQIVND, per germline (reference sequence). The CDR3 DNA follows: TGTGCCAGTAGTATGGGGCGGGAGGACGAGCAGTACTTC. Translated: CASSMGREDEQYF.

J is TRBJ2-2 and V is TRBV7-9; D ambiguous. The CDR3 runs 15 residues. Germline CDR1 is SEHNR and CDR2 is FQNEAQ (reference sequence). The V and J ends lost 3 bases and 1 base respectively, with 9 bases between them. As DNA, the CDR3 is TGTGCCAGCAGCTTCGCAAAGGGGAACACCGGGGAGCTGTTTTTT. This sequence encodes CASSFAKGNTGELFF.

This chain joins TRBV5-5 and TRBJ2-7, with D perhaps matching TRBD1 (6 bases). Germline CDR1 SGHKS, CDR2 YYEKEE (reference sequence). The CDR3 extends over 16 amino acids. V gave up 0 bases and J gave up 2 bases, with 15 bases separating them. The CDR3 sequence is CASSLGSTGSPYEQYF. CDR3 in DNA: TGTGCCAGCAGCTTGGGATCGACAGGTTCTCCCTACGAGCAGTACTTC.